The clone carrying this TCR beta chain came up many times. The antigen remains unidentified. A single record per CDR3 protein comes from TCRdb applying MiXCR to the 5' RACE reads. Among 120,000 to 150,000 distinct CDR3 sequences listed, roughly 8.4% were seen once. Per germline, CDR1 ENHRY and CDR2 SYGVKD. The V gene end was trimmed by 8 bases and the J gene end by 0 bases; junction bases not matched to a gene: 3. The CDR3 loop spans 13 amino acids. This specimen comes from a study of CD8 T cells in ankylosing spondylitis. Study-level results: Disease-linked clones displayed a CD8+ phenotype and appeared relatively rarely in peripheral blood. Earlier work had already found some motif variants in reactive arthritis synovial fluid and blood.

Sequences were obtained from synovial fluid, either unsorted or a sorted T cell fraction (not recorded which). The rearrangement links TRBV10-3 to TRBJ2-5; the match to TRBD1 covers 7 bases. The clonotype was recovered from a male donor with ankylosing spondylitis. The CDR3 sequence: CAIAGTDQETQYF. Written as DNA, the CDR3 is TGTGCCATCGCCGGGACAGACCAAGAGACCCAGTACTTC.